The clone carrying this T cell receptor beta chain was seen only once. Its specificity is unknown. This sample is drawn from a study of cytomegalovirus exposure and HLA in healthy donors. It was with 60 Vbeta and 13 Jbeta primers that the PCR ran. The method was immunoSEQ multiplex PCR; TCRdb's version includes in-frame clones alone and lacks a portion of them. The sample lists about 150,000 clones, about 75% occurring once. Study-wide results and limits: An analysis was carried out later, and it reportedly showed fewer N-insertions in an Asian-associated ancestry cluster than the approximately 670-donor mean. Reportedly, TCR beta sequences accurately predicted HLA-A and HLA-B alleles in most subjects.

Germline CDR1 and CDR2: SGHTA and FQGNSA. CDR3 length equals 15 residues. Trimming took off 2 bases at V and 5 bases at J, with 12 bases between the two ends. Each donor was nominally healthy when sampled (though unrecorded immune exposures were likely). This rearrangement joins TRBV7-2 to TRBJ2-2; weak D call: TRBD1 (7 bases). What was sequenced was PBMCs. The clonotype comes from a man aged 25 to 40 in good health and CMV-seronegative. The CDR3 region is CASSLTQGGTGELFF. The DNA for the CDR3 is TGTGCCAGCAGCTTAACCCAGGGGGGTACCGGGGAGCTGTTTTTT.